The 6 T cell receptor beta chains in this list originate from one sample, sequenced in a study of T cell responses to AZD1222 COVID-19 vaccine (dated by TCRdb to the early 2020s). Libraries were built with the immunoSEQ multiplex PCR assay. The source is immuneACCESS, and TCRdb retained only in-frame sequences with V and J called. Part of the clones is not carried over; for the studies checked, unresolved V genes explain less than half of this, and the remainder is unexplained. The sample table contains some 170,000 clones; only one count was recorded for more than 80% of them. The ten largest clonotypes hold 4.3% of the sample. The meaning of the sample's time point label: about 28 days (+/-7) after the second vaccine dose. Read against the paper, the sample's treatment or condition label means: meningococcal conjugate vaccine given as trial control. The material was peripheral blood, obtained 28 days after the second dose of the MenACWY control vaccine. The source is an adult who received the MenACWY meningococcal vaccine as a control.

V is TRBV5-4 and J is TRBJ1-6; 8 bases fit TRBD1. Germline V CDR1 and CDR2: SGHNT, YYREEE (reference sequence). V trimming: 0 bases; J trimming: 7 bases; junction bases outside the gene matches: 3. The CDR3 spans 15 residues. DNA of the CDR3: TGTGCCAGCAGCTTGGTACAGGGGGGGAATTCACCCCTCCACTTT. Translation: CASSLVQGGNSPLHF.

This rearrangement joins TRBV7-2 to TRBJ1-2, with D maybe TRBD1 (5 bases). Germline CDR1 SGHTA, CDR2 FQGNSA. The CDR3 consists of 15 residues. V gave up 5 bases and J gave up 4 bases, with 17 bases separating them. CDR3 region: CASSPSTGGLYGYTF. The CDR3 bases are TGTGCCAGCAGCCCCAGCACTGGGGGACTCTATGGCTACACCTTC.

The V call is TRBV6-5, the J call TRBJ1-5; 10 nucleotides agree with TRBD1. J lost 2 bases, V lost 5 bases, and 3 bases had no gene match. This CDR3 region has 15 residues. Germline V gives CDR1 MNHEY, CDR2 SVGAGI. CDR3 loop: CASSPGTGGNQPQHF. Here the CDR3 DNA reads TGTGCCAGCAGTCCGGGGACAGGGGGCAATCAGCCCCAGCATTTT.

The V and J genes are TRBV28 and TRBJ1-3; D remains ambiguous. CDR1 MDHEN and CDR2 SYDVKM come from the germline V gene. The CDR3 is 14 amino acids. V was pared by 2 bases and J by 0 bases, with 5 bases between. The CDR3, as DNA: TGTGCCAGCAGTTTACAAAGCTCTGGAAACACCATATATTTT. Its translation is CASSLQSSGNTIYF.

The V call is TRBV3-1 (or the pseudogene TRBV3-2), the J call TRBJ2-7, with 9 bases matching TRBD1. The ends lost 0 bases at V and 5 bases at J; junction bases unmatched: 11. CDR1 is LGHDT and CDR2 is YNNKEL in the germline V gene (reference sequence). The CDR3 is made up of 17 amino acids. The CDR3 is CASSQEGLARTGDEQYF. The CDR3 bases are TGTGCCAGCAGCCAAGAGGGGTTGGCCCGGACAGGGGACGAGCAGTACTTC.

Here the CDR3 DNA reads TGTGCCAGCTCTCGGGAGCGGCTCACAGATACGCAGTATTTT. Translated: CASSRERLTDTQYF. The V gene is TRBV2, the J gene TRBJ2-3; D perhaps matches TRBD2 (6 bases). Trimming left V 8 bases short and J 2 bases short, with 14 bases between. Germline V CDR1 and CDR2: SNHLY, FYNNEI. The length of the CDR3 is 14 residues.